This TCR beta chain was captured by sequencing in a study of T cell repertoires in aging, cancer and after chemotherapy. Study background: Donors were grouped into six age bands spanning 30 or younger through 70 or older.

Rearranged V-D-J TRB sequences were amplified with a mixed TRB-A/B primer pool. From the multiplex PCR reads, TCRdb called clonotypes with MiXCR, one entry per CDR3 protein. The sample consists of 2,500 to 3,000 distinct CDR3 sequences, roughly 65% of them appearing once. TCR beta rearrangements were amplified from peripheral blood genomic DNA. Sequencing was carried out using blood. The TCR was taken from a human donor with a blood cancer.

The CDR3 coding sequence is TGTGCCATCAGTCCCATCTCGGCCCGCAGCTCCTACGAGCAGTACTTC. Its protein is CAISPISARSSYEQYF. The chain links TRBV10-3 to TRBJ2-7; D gene ambiguous. Germline-derived CDR1 and CDR2 are ENHRY and SYGVKD. The CDR3 has 16 amino acids. V was cut by 5 bases and J by 0 bases, with 17 bases left in between.